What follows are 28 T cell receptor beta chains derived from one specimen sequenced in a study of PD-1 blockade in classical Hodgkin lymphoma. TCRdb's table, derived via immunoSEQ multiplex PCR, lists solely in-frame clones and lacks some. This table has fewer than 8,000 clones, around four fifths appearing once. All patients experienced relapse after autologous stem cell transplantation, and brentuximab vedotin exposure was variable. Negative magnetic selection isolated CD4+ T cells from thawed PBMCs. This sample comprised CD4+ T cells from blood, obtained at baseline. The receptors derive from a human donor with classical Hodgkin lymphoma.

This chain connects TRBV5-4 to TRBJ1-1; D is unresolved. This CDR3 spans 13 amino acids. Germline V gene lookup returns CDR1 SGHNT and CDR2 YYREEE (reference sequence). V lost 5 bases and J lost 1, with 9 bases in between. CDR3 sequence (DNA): TGTGCCAGCAGGTACACAGAGAACACTGAAGCTTTCTTT. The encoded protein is CASRYTENTEAFF.

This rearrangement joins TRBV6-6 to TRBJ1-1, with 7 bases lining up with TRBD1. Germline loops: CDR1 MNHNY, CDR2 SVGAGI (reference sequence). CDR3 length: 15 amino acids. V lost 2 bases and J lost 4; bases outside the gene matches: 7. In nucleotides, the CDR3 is TGTGCCAGCAGTTACGACAGGGCTGGGGGCACTGAAGCTTTCTTT. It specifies CASSYDRAGGTEAFF.

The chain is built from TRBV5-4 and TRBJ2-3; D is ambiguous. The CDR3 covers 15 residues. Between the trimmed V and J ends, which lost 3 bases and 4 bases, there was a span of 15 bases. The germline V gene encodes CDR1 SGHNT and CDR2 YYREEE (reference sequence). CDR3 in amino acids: CASSSPEGYADTQYF. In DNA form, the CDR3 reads TGTGCCAGCAGCTCCCCCGAAGGTTATGCAGATACGCAGTATTTT.

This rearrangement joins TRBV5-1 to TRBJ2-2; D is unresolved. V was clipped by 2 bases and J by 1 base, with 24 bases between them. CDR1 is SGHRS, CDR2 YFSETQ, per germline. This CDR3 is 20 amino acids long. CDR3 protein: CASSFRWGMGAPGNTGELFF. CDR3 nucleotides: TGCGCCAGCAGCTTTCGTTGGGGAATGGGTGCACCTGGGAACACCGGGGAGCTGTTTTTT.

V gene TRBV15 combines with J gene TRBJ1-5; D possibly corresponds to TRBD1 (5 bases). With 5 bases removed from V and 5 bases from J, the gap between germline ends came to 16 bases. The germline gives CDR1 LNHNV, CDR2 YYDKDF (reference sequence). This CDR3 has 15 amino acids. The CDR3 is CATSLGAGRDQPQHF. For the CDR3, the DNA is TGTGCCACCAGCCTTGGGGCCGGGAGAGATCAGCCCCAGCATTTT. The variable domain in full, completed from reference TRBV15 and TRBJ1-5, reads DAMVIQNPRYQVTQFGKPVTLSCSQTLNHNVMYWYQQKSSQAPKLLFHYYDKDFNNEADTPDNFQSRRPNTSFCFLDIRSPGLGDTAMYLCATSLGAGRDQPQHFGDGTRLSIL.

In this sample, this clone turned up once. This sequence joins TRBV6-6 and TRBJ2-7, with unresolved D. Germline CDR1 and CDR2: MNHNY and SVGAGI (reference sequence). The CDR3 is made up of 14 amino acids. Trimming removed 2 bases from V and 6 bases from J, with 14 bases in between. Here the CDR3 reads CASSYMDFSREQYF. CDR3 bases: TGTGCCAGCAGTTACATGGATTTCTCCCGCGAGCAGTACTTC.

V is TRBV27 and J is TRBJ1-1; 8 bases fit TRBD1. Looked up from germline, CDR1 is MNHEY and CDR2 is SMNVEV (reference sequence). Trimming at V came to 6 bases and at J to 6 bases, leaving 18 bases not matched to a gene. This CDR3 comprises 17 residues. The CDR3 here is CASSRLGKTGALPEAFF. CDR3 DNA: TGTGCCAGCAGCCGCCTGGGGAAGACAGGGGCGTTACCTGAAGCTTTCTTT.

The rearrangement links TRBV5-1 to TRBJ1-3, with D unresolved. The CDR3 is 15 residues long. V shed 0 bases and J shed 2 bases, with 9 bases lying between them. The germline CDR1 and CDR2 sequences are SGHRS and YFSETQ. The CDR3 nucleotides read TGCGCCAGCAGCTTGGATAGGCACCCTGGAAACACCATATATTTT. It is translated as CASSLDRHPGNTIYF. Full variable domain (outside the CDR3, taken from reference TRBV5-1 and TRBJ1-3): KAGVTQTPRYLIKTRGQQVTLSCSPISGHRSVSWYQQTPGQGLQFLFEYFSETQRNKGNFPGRFSGRQFSNSRSEMNVSTLELGDSALYLCASSLDRHPGNTIYFGEGSWLTVV.

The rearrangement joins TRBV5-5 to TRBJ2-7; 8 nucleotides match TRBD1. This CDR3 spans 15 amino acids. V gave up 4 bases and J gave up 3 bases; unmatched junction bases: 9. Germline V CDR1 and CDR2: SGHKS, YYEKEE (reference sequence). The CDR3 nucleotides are TGTGCCAGCAGCGTTGACAGGGGTTCTCACTACGAGCAGTACGTC. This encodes CASSVDRGSHYEQYV.

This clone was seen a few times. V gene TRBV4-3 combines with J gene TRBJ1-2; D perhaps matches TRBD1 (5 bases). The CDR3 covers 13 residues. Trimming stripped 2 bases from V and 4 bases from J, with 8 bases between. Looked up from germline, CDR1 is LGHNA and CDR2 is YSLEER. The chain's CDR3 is CASSQTGLYGYTF. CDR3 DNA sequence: TGCGCCAGCAGCCAAACGGGGCTCTATGGCTACACCTTC.

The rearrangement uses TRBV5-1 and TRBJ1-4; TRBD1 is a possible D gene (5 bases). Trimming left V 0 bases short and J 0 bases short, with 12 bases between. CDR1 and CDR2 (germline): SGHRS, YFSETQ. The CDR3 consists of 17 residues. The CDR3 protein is CASSLAHGGATNEKLFF. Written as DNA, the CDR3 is TGCGCCAGCAGCTTGGCCCATGGAGGGGCAACTAATGAAAAACTGTTTTTT.

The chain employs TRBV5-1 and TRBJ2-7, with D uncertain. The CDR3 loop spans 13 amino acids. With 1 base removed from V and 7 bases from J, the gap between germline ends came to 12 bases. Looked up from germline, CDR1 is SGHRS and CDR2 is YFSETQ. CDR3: CASSLTALTEQYF. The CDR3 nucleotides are TGCGCCAGCAGCTTGACCGCTCTTACGGAGCAGTACTTC.

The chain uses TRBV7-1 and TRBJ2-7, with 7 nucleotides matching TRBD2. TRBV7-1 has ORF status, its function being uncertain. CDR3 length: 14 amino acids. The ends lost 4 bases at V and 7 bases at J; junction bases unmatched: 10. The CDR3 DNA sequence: TGTGCCAGCAGCTTAGTCGGCGGGAGTCATGAGCAGTACTTC. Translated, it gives CASSLVGGSHEQYF.

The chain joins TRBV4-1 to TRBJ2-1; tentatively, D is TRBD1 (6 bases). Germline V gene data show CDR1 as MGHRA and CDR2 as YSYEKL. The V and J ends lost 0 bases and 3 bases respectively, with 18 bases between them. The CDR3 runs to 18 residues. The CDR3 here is CASSQEKDPGQNYNEQFF. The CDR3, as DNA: TGCGCCAGCAGCCAAGAAAAAGACCCCGGACAGAACTACAATGAGCAGTTCTTC.

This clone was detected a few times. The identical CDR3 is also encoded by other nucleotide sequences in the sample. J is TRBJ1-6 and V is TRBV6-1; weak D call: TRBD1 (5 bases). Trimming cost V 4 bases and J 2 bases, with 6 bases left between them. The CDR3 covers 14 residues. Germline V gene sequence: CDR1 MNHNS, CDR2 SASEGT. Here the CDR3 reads CASSAGPYNSPLHF. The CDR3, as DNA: TGTGCCAGCAGTGCAGGGCCCTATAATTCACCCCTCCACTTT.

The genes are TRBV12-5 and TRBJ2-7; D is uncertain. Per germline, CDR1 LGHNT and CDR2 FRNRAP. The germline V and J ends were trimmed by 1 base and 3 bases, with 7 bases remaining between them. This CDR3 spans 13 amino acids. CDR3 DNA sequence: TGTGCTAGTGGTTTGGGGGCCCTCTACGAGCAGTACTTC. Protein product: CASGLGALYEQYF. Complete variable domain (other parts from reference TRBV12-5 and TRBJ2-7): DARVTQTPRHKVTEMGQEVTMRCQPILGHNTVFWYRQTMMQGLELLAYFRNRAPLDDSGMPKDRFSAEMPDATLATLKIQPSEPRDSAVYFCASGLGALYEQYFGPGTRLTVT.

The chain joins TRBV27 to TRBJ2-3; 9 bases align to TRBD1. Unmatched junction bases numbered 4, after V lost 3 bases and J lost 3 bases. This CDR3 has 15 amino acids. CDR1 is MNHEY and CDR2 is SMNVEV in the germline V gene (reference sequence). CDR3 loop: CASSFGTGRTDTQYF. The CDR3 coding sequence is TGTGCCAGCAGTTTTGGGACAGGGCGAACAGATACGCAGTATTTT.

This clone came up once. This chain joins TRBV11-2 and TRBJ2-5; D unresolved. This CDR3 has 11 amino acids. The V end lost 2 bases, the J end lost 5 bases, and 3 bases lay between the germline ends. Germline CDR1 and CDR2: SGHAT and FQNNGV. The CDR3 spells CASSLMETQYF. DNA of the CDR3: TGTGCCAGCAGCTTAATGGAGACCCAGTACTTC.

Here the CDR3 reads CASSYSRGDADTQYF. DNA for the CDR3: TGTGCCAGCAGTTACTCGCGGGGTGACGCAGATACGCAGTATTTT. V usage is TRBV6-5 and J usage is TRBJ2-3, with D possibly matching TRBD2 (6 bases). The V and J ends lost 0 bases and 4 bases respectively, with 11 bases between them. CDR1 and CDR2 from the germline V gene are MNHEY and SVGAGI. The CDR3 spans 15 residues.

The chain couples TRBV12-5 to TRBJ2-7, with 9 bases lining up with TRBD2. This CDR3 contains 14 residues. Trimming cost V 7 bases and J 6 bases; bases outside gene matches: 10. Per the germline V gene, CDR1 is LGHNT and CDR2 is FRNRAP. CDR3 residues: CASAPRGGVFEQYF. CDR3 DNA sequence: TGTGCTAGTGCCCCGCGGGGGGGCGTGTTCGAGCAGTACTTC.

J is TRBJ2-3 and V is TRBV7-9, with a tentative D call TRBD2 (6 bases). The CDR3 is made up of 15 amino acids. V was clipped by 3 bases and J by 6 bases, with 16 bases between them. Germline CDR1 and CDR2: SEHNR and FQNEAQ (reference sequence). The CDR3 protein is CASSLEGRPQDTQYF. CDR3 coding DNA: TGTGCCAGCAGCTTGGAGGGCCGACCTCAGGATACGCAGTATTTT.

CDR3 in amino acids: CASSLGGFTEAFF. The CDR3 region has the DNA TGTGCCAGCAGCTTGGGGGGCTTCACTGAAGCTTTCTTT. J is TRBJ1-1 and V is TRBV5-4, with D possibly matching TRBD1 (5 bases). The CDR3 is 13 amino acids. CDR1 SGHNT and CDR2 YYREEE come from the germline V gene (reference sequence). V lost 0 bases, J lost 4 bases, and 7 bases lay in between.

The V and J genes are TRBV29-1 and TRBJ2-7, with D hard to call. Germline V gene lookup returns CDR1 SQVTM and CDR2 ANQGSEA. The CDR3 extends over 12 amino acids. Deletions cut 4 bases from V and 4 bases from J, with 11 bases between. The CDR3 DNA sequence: TGCAGCGTTGCCCCTACTGCTTACGAGCAGTACTTC. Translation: CSVAPTAYEQYF.

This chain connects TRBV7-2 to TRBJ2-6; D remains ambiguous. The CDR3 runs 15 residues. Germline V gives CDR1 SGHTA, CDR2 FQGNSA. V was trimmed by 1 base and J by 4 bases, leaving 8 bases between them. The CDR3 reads CASSLVFSGANVLTF. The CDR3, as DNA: TGTGCCAGCAGCTTAGTGTTTTCCGGGGCCAACGTCCTGACTTTC.

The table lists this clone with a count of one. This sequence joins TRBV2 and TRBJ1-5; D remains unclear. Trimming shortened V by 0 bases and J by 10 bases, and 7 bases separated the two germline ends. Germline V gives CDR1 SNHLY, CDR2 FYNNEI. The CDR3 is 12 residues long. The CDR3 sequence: CASSEALLPQHF. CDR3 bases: TGTGCCAGCAGTGAAGCCCTTTTACCCCAGCATTTT.

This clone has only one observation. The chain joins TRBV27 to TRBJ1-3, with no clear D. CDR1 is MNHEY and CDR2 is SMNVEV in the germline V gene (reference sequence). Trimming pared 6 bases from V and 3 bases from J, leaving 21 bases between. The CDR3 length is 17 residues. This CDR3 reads CASSHHLRQAYGNTIYF. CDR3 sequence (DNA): TGTGCCAGCAGCCACCACTTGAGGCAGGCTTATGGAAACACCATATATTTT.

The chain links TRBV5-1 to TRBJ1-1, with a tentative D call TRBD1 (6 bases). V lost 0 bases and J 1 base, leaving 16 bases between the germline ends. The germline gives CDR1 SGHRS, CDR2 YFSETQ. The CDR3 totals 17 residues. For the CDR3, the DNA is TGCGCCAGCAGCTTGGATGGCGCGGGCAGGGGGAACACTGAAGCTTTCTTT. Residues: CASSLDGAGRGNTEAFF.

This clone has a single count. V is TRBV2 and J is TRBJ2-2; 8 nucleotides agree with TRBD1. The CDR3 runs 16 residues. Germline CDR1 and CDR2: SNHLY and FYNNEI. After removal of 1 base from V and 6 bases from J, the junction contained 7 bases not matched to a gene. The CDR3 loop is CASSEGGQGWAGELFF. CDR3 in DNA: TGTGCCAGCAGTGAAGGAGGACAGGGATGGGCCGGGGAGCTGTTTTTT.